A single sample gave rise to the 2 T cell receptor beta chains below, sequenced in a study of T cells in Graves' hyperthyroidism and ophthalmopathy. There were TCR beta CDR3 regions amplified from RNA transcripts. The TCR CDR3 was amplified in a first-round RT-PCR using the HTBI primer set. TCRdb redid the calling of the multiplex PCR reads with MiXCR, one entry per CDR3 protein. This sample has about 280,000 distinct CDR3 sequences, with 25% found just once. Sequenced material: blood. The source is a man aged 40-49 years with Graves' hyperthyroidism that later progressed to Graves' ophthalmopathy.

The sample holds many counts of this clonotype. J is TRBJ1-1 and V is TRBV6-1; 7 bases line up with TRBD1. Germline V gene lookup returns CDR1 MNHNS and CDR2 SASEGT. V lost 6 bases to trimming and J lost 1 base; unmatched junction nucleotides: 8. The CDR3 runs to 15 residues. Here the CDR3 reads CASSPQGGSNTEAFF. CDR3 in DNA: TGTGCCAGCAGCCCCCAAGGGGGCTCGAACACTGAAGCTTTCTTT.

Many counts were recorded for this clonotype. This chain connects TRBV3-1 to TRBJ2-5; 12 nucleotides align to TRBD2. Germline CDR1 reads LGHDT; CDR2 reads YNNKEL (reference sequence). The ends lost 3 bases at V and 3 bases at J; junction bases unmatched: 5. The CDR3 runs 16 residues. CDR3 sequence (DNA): TGTGCCAGCAGCCATCTTAGACTAGCGGGAGAAGAGACCCAGTACTTC. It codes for CASSHLRLAGEETQYF.